This TCR beta chain is from a study of T-cell reconstitution after alpha-beta-depleted transplantation in children. Regarding the study as a whole: At around two months after transplant, the alpha-beta T cells were reportedly derived from several hundred expanded clones that came from non-depleted graft cells. After one year, T-cell counts and TCRbeta diversity mostly came from new T cells. Recipient T cells and thymic progenitors that survived gave rise to the high TCRbeta diversity observed at day 60 in some patients.

This clonotype was counted at least ten times. No antigen is known for it. Unique molecular identifiers were used in preparing the TCRbeta library. TCRdb independently ran MiXCR on the PCR reads; one entry per CDR3 protein. Counted here are tens of thousands of distinct CDR3 sequences, under 8% occurring once; the ten biggest clones make up roughly 7%. CDR3 length: 15 residues. CDR1 is KGHSH, CDR2 LQKENI, per germline. Trimming removed 4 bases from V and 4 bases from J, with 16 bases in between. The chain links TRBV18 to TRBJ2-5, with D perhaps given as TRBD1 or TRBD2 (6 bases each). The sequencing here drew on PBMCs, mostly from graft donor cells, taken 180 days after TCRalphabeta/CD19-depleted stem cell transplant. This receptor was taken from a male patient between 10 and 17 years old who had a stem cell transplant for acute myeloid leukemia, so the T cells may come from the graft donor. The CDR3 DNA reads as TGTGCCAGCTCACGGACCGAAGGAGGGGGAGAGACCCAGTACTTC. This gives the protein CASSRTEGGGETQYF.